This TCR beta chain was obtained from a study of control samples from healthy donors and cancer patients. The data were produced by immunoSEQ multiplex PCR, yet TCRdb's version contains in-frame clones alone and is incomplete. Among 150,000 or so clones listed, around nine tenths were seen once. Germline assignment: CDR1 KGHDR and CDR2 SFDVKD. There are 18 residues in the CDR3. V was pared by 5 bases and J by 2 bases, with 11 bases of the junction left unmatched. Sequencing input: blood. The source of this sequence is a man aged 18-30 years in good health. V usage is TRBV24-1 and J usage is TRBJ2-3; TRBD2 aligns across 11 bases. The CDR3 here is CATSVTNLAGGITDTQYF. The CDR3 DNA sequence: TGTGCCACCAGTGTTACGAATCTAGCGGGGGGAATCACAGATACGCAGTATTTT.